This passage covers 14 T cell receptor beta chains from one sample sequenced in a study of CD8 T cells in ankylosing spondylitis. TCRdb used MiXCR to reprocess the 5' RACE reads, holding one entry per CDR3 protein. The sample contains under 250,000 distinct CDR3 sequences, 30% to 40% of which appear only once. The material sequenced was blood, either unsorted or a sorted T cell fraction (not recorded which). The origin of the receptors is a male donor with ankylosing spondylitis or in good health (not recorded which).

The V and J genes are TRBV29-1 and TRBJ2-5; D is undetermined. V was clipped by 7 bases and J by 0 bases, with 12 bases between them. The germline V gene encodes CDR1 SQVTM and CDR2 ANQGSEA. The CDR3 totals 13 residues. CDR3 DNA sequence: TGCAGCGGGTATACGGTGTACCAAGAGACCCAGTACTTC. Protein product: CSGYTVYQETQYF.

The V call is TRBV20-1, the J call TRBJ2-5; 8 bases are a match to TRBD1. The germline V gene encodes CDR1 DFQATT and CDR2 SNEGSKA (reference sequence). V dropped 4 bases and J dropped 5; count of bases not matched to a gene: 9. CDR3 length: 14 residues. This CDR3 is CSATVTGVIETQYF. The CDR3 DNA is TGCAGTGCTACCGTGACAGGGGTGATCGAGACCCAGTACTTC.

V gene TRBV11-2 combines with J gene TRBJ2-1; no definite D call. The CDR3 has 13 amino acids. Germline CDR1 and CDR2: SGHAT and FQNNGV. V was trimmed by 5 bases and J by 2 bases, leaving 7 bases between them. The DNA of the CDR3 is TGTGCCAGCAGCCGTTGGACCTACAATGAGCAGTTCTTC. It is translated as CASSRWTYNEQFF.

The chain has TRBV20-1 and TRBJ2-7; no firm D call. The germline V and J ends were trimmed by 6 bases and 0 bases, with 15 bases remaining between them. Germline V lookup: CDR1 DFQATT, CDR2 SNEGSKA (reference sequence). The CDR3 contains 14 residues. The CDR3 reads CSAPRKVGSYEQYF. The CDR3 DNA follows: TGCAGTGCACCTCGAAAAGTAGGCTCCTACGAGCAGTACTTC.

The CDR3 nucleotides are TGTGCCAGCAGTTACTCAGGTGTCGGTCAGCCCCAGCATTTT. Translation gives CASSYSGVGQPQHF. The V and J genes are TRBV6-5 and TRBJ1-5; D remains ambiguous. Trimming cost V 0 bases and J 6 bases, with 9 bases left between them. The CDR3 runs 14 residues. Germline-derived CDR1 and CDR2 are MNHEY and SVGAGI.

The chain joins TRBV29-1 to TRBJ1-1; D ambiguous. There are 12 residues in the CDR3. Germline assignment: CDR1 SQVTM and CDR2 ANQGSEA. The V end lost 5 bases, the J end lost 1 base, and 8 bases lay between the germline ends. The CDR3 DNA reads TGCAGCGTTCTTCGGGGGAACACTGAAGCTTTCTTT. Protein sequence: CSVLRGNTEAFF. Drawing the rest from reference TRBV29-1 and TRBJ1-1, the complete variable domain is SAVISQKPSRDICQRGTSLTIQCQVDSQVTMMFWYRQQPGQSLTLIATANQGSEATYESGFVIDKFPISRPNLTFSTLTVSNMSPEDSSIYLCSVLRGNTEAFFGQGTRLTVV.

The CDR3 here is CASSFRPGGWAQSTDTQYF. CDR3 in DNA: TGTGCCAGCAGTTTTCGTCCAGGGGGCTGGGCACAGAGCACAGATACGCAGTATTTT. V and J are TRBV12-3 or TRBV12-4 and TRBJ2-3; 8 bases are a match to TRBD1. The V and J ends lost 3 bases and 0 bases, in that order; junction bases with no gene match: 14. The CDR3 has 19 amino acids.

V is TRBV27 and J is TRBJ1-5; D gene uncertain. V dropped 5 bases and J dropped 0 bases, with 8 bases sitting between them. CDR3 length: 14 residues. The germline gives CDR1 MNHEY, CDR2 SMNVEV (reference sequence). CDR3: CASSVYYSNQPQHF. The CDR3 nucleotides read TGTGCCAGCAGTGTCTATTATAGCAATCAGCCCCAGCATTTT.

The chain carries TRBV6-2 or TRBV6-3 and TRBJ2-7, with D perhaps TRBD1 or TRBD2 (5 bases each). This CDR3 contains 15 residues. Trimming removed 1 base at V and 6 bases at J, with 16 bases between. Germline V gene lookup returns CDR1 MNHEY and CDR2 SVGEGT. The CDR3, as DNA: TGTGCCAGCAGTTACTATGGGACCCCGGTTCTCGAGCAGTACTTC. The encoded protein is CASSYYGTPVLEQYF.

This clonotype has only a few counts. The chain joins TRBV6-5 to TRBJ2-7; no definite D call. The germline V and J ends were trimmed by 0 bases and 5 bases, with 11 bases remaining between them. Germline V lookup: CDR1 MNHEY, CDR2 SVGAGI. The CDR3 totals 14 residues. The CDR3 reads CASSYSAQSHEQYF. CDR3 DNA: TGTGCCAGCAGTTACTCGGCACAGTCCCACGAGCAGTACTTC.

This chain links TRBV12-3 or TRBV12-4 with TRBJ2-5; D gene ambiguous. V was pared by 2 bases and J by 3 bases, with 10 bases between. This CDR3 is 14 amino acids long. The CDR3 sequence: CASSLQQLKETQYF. Written as DNA, the CDR3 is TGTGCCAGCAGTTTACAACAATTGAAAGAGACCCAGTACTTC.

This clonotype was observed a few times. The chain joins TRBV20-1 to TRBJ2-2, with a tentative D call TRBD2 (6 bases). The V end was cut by 1 base, the J end by 6 bases, with 9 bases between. CDR1 DFQATT and CDR2 SNEGSKA come from the germline V gene (reference sequence). This CDR3 is built from 13 residues. DNA of the CDR3: TGCAGTGCTAGAGCGGGGAGGTCCGGGGAGCTGTTTTTT. Amino acids: CSARAGRSGELFF.

This clonotype was found once. The chain couples TRBV12-3 or TRBV12-4 to TRBJ2-5; TRBD1 or TRBD2 may be the D gene (5 bases each). Trimming left V 5 bases short and J 5 bases short, with 18 bases between. This CDR3 comprises 15 residues. This chain's CDR3 is CASSPSGPLGETQYF. The CDR3 coding sequence is TGTGCCAGCAGTCCTTCGGGGCCCTTGGGGGAGACCCAGTACTTC.

This clonotype was observed a few times. The rearrangement uses TRBV10-3 and TRBJ2-3; unclear D gene. Per the germline V gene, CDR1 is ENHRY and CDR2 is SYGVKD. This CDR3 has 11 amino acids. Trimming removed 3 bases at V and 12 bases at J, with 10 bases between. In nucleotides, the CDR3 is TGTGCCATCAGTGATGGCTTTCACCAGTATTTT. This encodes CAISDGFHQYF.